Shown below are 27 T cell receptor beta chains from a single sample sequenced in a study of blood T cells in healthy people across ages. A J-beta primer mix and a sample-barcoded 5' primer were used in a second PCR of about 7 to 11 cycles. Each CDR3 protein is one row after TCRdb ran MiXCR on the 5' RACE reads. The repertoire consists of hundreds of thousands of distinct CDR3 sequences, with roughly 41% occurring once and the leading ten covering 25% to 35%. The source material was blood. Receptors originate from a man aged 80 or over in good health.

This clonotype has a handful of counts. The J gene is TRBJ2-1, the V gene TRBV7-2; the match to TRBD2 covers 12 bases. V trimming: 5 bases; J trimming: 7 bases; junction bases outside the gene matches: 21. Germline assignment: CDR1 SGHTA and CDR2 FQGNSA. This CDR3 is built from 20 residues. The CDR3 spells CASSRRTSGTTRGLGNEQFF. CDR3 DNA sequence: TGTGCCAGCAGCCGCAGGACTAGCGGGACCACACGTGGTTTGGGGAATGAGCAGTTCTTC.

The CDR3 region is CSAREQGALSPLHF. CDR3 DNA sequence: TGCAGTGCTAGAGAACAGGGGGCTCTTTCACCCCTCCACTTT. The V call is TRBV20-1, the J call TRBJ1-6; 9 bases fit TRBD1. Germline V lookup: CDR1 DFQATT, CDR2 SNEGSKA (reference sequence). The CDR3 totals 14 residues. V dropped 0 bases and J dropped 9; count of bases not matched to a gene: 3.

Here the CDR3 reads CASSSSGDSTDTQYF. CDR3 DNA: TGTGCCAGCAGTTCTAGCGGGGACAGCACAGATACGCAGTATTTT. The chain is built from TRBV9 and TRBJ2-3; 9 bases map to TRBD2. Germline values: CDR1 SGDLS, CDR2 YYNGEE. With 5 bases clipped from V and 0 bases from J, the junction kept 4 bases outside the gene matches. The CDR3 totals 15 residues.

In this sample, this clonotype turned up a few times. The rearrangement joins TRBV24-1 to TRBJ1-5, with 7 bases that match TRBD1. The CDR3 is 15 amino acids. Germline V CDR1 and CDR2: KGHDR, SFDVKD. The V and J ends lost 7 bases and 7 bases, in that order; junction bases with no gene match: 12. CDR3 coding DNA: TGTGCCACCAGCCCCCAGGGAGGGGGCGGCCAGCCCCAGCATTTT. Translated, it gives CATSPQGGGGQPQHF.

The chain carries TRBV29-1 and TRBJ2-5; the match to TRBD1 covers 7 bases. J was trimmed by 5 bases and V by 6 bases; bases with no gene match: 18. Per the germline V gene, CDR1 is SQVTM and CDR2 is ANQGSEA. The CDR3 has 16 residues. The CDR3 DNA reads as TGCAGCGTGTCGGCCGCAATTGACAGGGCATTCGAGACCCAGTACTTC. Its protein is CSVSAAIDRAFETQYF.

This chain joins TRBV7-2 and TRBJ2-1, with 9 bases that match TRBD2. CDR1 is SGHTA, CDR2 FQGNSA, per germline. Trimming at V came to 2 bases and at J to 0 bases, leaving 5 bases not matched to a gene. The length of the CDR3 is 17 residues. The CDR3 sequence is CASSLSYSGSSYNEQFF. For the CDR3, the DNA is TGTGCCAGCAGCTTATCTTATAGCGGGAGCTCCTACAATGAGCAGTTCTTC.

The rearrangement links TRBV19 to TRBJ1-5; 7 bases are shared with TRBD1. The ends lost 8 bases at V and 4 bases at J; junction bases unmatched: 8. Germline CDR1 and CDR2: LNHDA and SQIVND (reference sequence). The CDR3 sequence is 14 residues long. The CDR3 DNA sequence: TGTGCCAGTCGTGACAGGGCGCGGAATCAGCCCCAGCATTTT. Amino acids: CASRDRARNQPQHF. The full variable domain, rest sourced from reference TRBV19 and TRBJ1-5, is DGGITQSPKYLFRKEGQNVTLSCEQNLNHDAMYWYRQDPGQGLRLIYYSQIVNDFQKGDIAEGYSVSREKKESFPLTVTSAQKNPTAFYLCASRDRARNQPQHFGDGTRLSIL.

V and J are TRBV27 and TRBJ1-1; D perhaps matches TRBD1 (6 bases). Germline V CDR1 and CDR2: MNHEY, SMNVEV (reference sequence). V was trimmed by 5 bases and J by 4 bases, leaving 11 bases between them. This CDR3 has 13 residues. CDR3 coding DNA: TGTGCCAGCAGTGTCCCAGGGGCCACTGAAGCTTTCTTT. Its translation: CASSVPGATEAFF.

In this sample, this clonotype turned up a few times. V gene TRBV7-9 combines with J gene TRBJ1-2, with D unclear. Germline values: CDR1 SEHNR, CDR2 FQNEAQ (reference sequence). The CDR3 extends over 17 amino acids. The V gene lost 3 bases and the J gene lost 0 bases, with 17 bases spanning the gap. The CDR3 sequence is CASSLGPRMNSNYGYTF. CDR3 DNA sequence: TGTGCCAGCAGCTTGGGTCCTCGTATGAATTCTAACTATGGCTACACCTTC.

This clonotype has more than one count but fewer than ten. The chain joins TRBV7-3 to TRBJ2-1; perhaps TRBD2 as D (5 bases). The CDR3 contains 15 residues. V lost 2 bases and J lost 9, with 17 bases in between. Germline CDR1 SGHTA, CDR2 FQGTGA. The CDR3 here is CASSLSSPPESEQFF. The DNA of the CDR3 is TGTGCCAGCAGCTTATCTAGCCCCCCAGAGAGTGAGCAGTTCTTC.

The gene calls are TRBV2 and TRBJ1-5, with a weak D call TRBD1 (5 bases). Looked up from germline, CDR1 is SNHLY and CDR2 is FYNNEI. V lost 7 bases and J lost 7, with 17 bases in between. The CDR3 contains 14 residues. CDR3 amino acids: CASTRGREGQPQHF. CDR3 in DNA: TGTGCCAGCACCAGAGGGAGGGAGGGGCAGCCCCAGCATTTT.

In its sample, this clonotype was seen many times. The CDR3 bases are TGTGCCAGCAGCCAAGGGCCGAATTCACCCCTCCACTTT. Encoded protein: CASSQGPNSPLHF. The chain is built from TRBV7-2 and TRBJ1-6; D is uncertain. Deletions cut 5 bases from V and 7 bases from J, with 9 bases between. Germline CDR1 is SGHTA and CDR2 is FQGNSA. The CDR3 length is 13 residues.

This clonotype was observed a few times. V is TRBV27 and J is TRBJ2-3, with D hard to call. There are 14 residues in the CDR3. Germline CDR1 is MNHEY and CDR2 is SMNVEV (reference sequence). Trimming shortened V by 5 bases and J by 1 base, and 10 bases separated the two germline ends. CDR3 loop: CASSVQWGTDTQYF. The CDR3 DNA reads TGTGCCAGCAGTGTTCAGTGGGGCACAGATACGCAGTATTTT.

The CDR3 here is CASRGDNSNQPQHF. CDR3 nucleotide sequence: TGTGCCAGCAGGGGGGATAATAGCAATCAGCCCCAGCATTTT. This sequence joins TRBV12-3 or TRBV12-4 and TRBJ1-5; D might be TRBD1 (5 bases). This CDR3 region has 14 residues. Trimming removed 6 bases at V and 0 bases at J, with 9 bases between.

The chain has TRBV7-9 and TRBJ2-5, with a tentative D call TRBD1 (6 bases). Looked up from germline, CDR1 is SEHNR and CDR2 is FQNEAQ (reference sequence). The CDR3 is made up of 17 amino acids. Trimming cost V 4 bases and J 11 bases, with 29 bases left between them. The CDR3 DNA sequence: TGTGCCAGCAGCTCCCTCCTCGGACAGCCACCTAACAATGAGCAGTACTTC. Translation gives CASSSLLGQPPNNEQYF. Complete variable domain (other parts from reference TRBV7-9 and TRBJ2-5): DTGVSQNPRHKITKRGQNVTFRCDPISEHNRLYWYRQTLGQGPEFLTYFQNEAQLEKSRLLSDRFSAERPKGSFSTLEIQRTEQGDSAMYLCASSSLLGQPPNNEQYFGPGTRLLVL.

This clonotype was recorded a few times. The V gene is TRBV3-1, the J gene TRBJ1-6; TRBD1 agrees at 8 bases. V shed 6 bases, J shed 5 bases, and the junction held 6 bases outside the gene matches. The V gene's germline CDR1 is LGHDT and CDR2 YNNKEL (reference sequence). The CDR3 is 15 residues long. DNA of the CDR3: TGTGCCAGCAGGGAATCGGACAGGGATAATTCACCCCTCCACTTT. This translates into CASRESDRDNSPLHF.

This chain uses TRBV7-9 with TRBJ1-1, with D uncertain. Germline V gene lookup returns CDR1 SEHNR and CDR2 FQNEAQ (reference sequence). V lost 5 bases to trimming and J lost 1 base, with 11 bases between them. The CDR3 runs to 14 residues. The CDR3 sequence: CASSPTPTNTEAFF. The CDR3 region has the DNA TGTGCCAGCAGCCCCACTCCCACGAACACTGAAGCTTTCTTT.

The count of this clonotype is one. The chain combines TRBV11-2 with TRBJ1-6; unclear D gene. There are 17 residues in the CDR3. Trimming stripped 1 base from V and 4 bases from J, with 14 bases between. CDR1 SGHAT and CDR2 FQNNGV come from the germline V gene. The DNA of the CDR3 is TGTGCCAGCAGCTTAGGAAGCGGGAGAGGGTATAATTCACCCCTCCACTTT. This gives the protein CASSLGSGRGYNSPLHF.

The CDR3 bases are TGTGCCAGCAGACGGGGACTTAATCCTACAGATACGCAGTATTTT. This sequence encodes CASRRGLNPTDTQYF. The chain links TRBV2 to TRBJ2-3; possible D gene TRBD2, 6 bases. CDR1 is SNHLY, CDR2 FYNNEI, per germline. The V end lost 6 bases, the J end lost 3 bases, and 16 bases lay between the germline ends. The CDR3 spans 15 residues.

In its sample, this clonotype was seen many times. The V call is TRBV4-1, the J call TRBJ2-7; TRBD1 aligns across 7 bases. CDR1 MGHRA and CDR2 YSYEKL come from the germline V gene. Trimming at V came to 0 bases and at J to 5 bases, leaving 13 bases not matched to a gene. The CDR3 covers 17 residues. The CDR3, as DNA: TGCGCCAGCAGCCAAGATGGAGCCTCGGGACAGTATGACGAGCAGTACTTC. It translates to CASSQDGASGQYDEQYF.

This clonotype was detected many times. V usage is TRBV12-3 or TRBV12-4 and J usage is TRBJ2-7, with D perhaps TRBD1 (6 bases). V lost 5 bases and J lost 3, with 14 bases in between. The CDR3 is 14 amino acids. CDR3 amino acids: CASSQQGGNYEQYF. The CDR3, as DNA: TGTGCCAGCAGTCAACAGGGCGGAAACTACGAGCAGTACTTC.

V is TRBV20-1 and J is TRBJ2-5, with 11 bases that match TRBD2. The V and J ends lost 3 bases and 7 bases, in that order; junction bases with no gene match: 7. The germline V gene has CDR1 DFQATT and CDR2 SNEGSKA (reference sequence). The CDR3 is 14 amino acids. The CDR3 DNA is TGCAGTGCTAGCAGCCGGCTAGCGGGAGGGACCCAGTACTTC. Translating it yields CSASSRLAGGTQYF.

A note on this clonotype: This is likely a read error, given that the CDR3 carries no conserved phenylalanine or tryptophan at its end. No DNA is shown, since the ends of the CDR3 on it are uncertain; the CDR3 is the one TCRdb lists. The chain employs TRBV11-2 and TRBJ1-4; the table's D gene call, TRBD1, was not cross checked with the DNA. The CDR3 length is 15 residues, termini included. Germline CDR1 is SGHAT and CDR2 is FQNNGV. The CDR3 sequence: CASSGQGSGEKLFFV.

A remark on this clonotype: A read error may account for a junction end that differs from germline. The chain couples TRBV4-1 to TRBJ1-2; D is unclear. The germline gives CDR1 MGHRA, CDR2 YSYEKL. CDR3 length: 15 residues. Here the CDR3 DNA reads TGCGCCAGCAGCCCTTCTCAATCGGCTAACTATGACTACACCTTC. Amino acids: CASSPSQSANYDYTF.

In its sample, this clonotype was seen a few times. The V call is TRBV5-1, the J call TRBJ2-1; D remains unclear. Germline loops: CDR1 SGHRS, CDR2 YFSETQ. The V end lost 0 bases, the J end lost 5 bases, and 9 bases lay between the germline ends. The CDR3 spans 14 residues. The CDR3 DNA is TGCGCCAGCAGCTTGGCAGGCCCCAACAATGAGCAGTTCTTC. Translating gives CASSLAGPNNEQFF.

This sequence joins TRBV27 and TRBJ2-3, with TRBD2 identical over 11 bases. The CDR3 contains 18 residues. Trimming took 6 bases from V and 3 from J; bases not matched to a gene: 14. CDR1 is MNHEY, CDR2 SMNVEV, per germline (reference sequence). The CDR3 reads CASSPTTLAGGGTDTQYF. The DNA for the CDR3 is TGTGCCAGCAGCCCCACCACTCTAGCGGGGGGAGGGACAGATACGCAGTATTTT.

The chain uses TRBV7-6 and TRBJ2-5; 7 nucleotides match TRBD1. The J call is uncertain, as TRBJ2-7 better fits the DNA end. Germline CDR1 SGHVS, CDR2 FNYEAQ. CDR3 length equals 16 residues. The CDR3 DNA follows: TGTGCCAGCAGCTCCCAGGACGGGACAGTGACCTACGAGCAGTACTTC. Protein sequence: CASSSQDGTVTYEQYF.